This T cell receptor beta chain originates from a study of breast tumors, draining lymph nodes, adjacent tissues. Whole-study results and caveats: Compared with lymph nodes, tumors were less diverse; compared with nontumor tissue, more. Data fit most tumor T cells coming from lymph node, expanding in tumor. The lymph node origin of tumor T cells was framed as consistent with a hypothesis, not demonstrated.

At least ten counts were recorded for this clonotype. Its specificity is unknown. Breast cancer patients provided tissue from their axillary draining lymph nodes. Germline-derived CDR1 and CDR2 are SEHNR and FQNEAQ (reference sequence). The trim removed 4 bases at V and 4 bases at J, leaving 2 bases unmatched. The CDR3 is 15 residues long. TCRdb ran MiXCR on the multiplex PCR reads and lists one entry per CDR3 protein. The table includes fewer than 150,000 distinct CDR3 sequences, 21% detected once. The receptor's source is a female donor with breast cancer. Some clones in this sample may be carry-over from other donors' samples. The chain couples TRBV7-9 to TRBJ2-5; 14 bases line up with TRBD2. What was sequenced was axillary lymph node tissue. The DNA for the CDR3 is TGTGCCAGCAGCTCGGGACTAGCGGGAGTAGAGACCCAGTACTTC. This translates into CASSSGLAGVETQYF.